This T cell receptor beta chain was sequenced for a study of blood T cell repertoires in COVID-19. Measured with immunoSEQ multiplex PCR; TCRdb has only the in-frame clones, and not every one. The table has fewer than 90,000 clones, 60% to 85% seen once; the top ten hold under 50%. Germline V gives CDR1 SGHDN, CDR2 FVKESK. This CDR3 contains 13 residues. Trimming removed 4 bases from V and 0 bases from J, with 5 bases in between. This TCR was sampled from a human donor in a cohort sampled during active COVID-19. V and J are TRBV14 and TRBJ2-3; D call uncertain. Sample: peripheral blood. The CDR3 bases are TGTGCCAGCAGCCCTGTCAGCACAGATACGCAGTATTTT. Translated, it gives CASSPVSTDTQYF.